These T cell receptor beta chains were read from a single sample in a study of blood T cells in healthy people across ages. TCRdb used MiXCR to reprocess the 5' RACE reads, holding one entry per CDR3 protein. The data hold about 830,000 distinct CDR3 sequences, with 55% to 70% observed a single time. Sequencing was done on a sample of blood. Source of these receptors: a man aged 30-40 years in good health. Both conserved end residues are trimmed from each CDR3.

v_call cdr3_aa
TRBV7-9 ASRNDRRNEIYNEQY
TRBV3-1 ASSQEAVAQY
TRBV5-1 ASGGTVTDTQY
TRBV4-3 ASSQVAFGQNNKETQY
TRBV6-4 ASSDLNNEQF
TRBV25-1 ASSAGGANYGYT
TRBV2 ASSEELAMNEQY
TRBV6-5 ASSYSFRAYGYT
TRBV5-1 ATKSGSTNMNTEAF
TRBV12-3/TRBV12-4 ASSFFSQGGVSDEQF
TRBV4-2 VSSQEELAGRATQY
TRBV6-2/TRBV6-3 ASRRTGGASYEQY
TRBV20-1 SAELQGRETQY
TRBV10-3 AISGFPDYEQY
TRBV24-1 ATSSGGSETQY
TRBV7-8 ASSQRGLYSLSPYEQY
TRBV7-9 ASTLGGQEEAF
TRBV5-1 ASSEDRARTETQY
TRBV12-3/TRBV12-4 ASSLMQNNEQY
TRBV21-1 ASSKPGARYNEQF